This T cell receptor beta chain emerged from a study of T cell repertoires in cytomegalovirus infection. Broader study findings: HLA-C-restricted CMV-specific TCR beta clonotypes were dominant in the ex vivo response. Adding up the frequency of public TCR beta families identified people who carried CMV plus the relevant HLA.

Germline CDR1 and CDR2: MNHEY and SMNVEV (reference sequence). Trimming cost V 0 bases and J 0 bases, with 16 bases left between them. The length of the CDR3 is 18 residues. This clonotype occurred a few times. The antigen is undetermined. TCRdb called the reads again in MiXCR, with one record for every CDR3 protein. The sample lists 45,000 to 55,000 distinct CDR3 sequences, approximately 19% occurring once. The sample was CD8+ T cells from cultured PBMCs, taken from culture after CMV antigen stimulation. The source is a human donor in good health (CMV status not recorded). Some clones in this sample may be carry-over from other donors' samples. The gene calls are TRBV27 and TRBJ2-3; D gene uncertain. This CDR3 is CASSLSNVPVLSTDTQYF. Here the CDR3 DNA reads TGTGCCAGCAGTTTATCGAACGTGCCGGTTCTTAGCACAGATACGCAGTATTTT.